The sequence of this T cell receptor beta chain was determined in a study of blood T cell repertoires in COVID-19. Across the whole study: Acute and convalescent COVID-19 specimens originated in the United States, Italy and Spain.

In this sample, this clone turned up a few times. The CDR3 loop spans 17 amino acids. Germline V gene sequence: CDR1 SNHLY, CDR2 FYNNEI. Trimming stripped 7 bases from V and 2 bases from J, with 20 bases between. The assay was immunoSEQ multiplex PCR, and TCRdb's table has in-frame clones only and misses some. Here the sample spans roughly 140,000 clones, approximately 80% being singletons. Material: peripheral blood. The rearrangement joins TRBV2 to TRBJ2-2; a possible D gene is TRBD1 (5 bases). This clonotype was obtained from a man in his sixties or seventies who had recovered from COVID-19. The CDR3 DNA sequence: TGTGCCAGCACCGCCGGCAGGGTGACCTCAAACACCGGGGAGCTGTTTTTT. It yields the protein CASTAGRVTSNTGELFF. The full variable domain, its missing parts supplied by reference TRBV2 and TRBJ2-2, is EPEVTQTPSHQVTQMGQEVILRCVPISNHLYFYWYRQILGQKVEFLVSFYNNEISEKSEIFDDQFSVERPDGSNFTLKIRSTKLEDSAMYFCASTAGRVTSNTGELFFGEGSRLTVL.